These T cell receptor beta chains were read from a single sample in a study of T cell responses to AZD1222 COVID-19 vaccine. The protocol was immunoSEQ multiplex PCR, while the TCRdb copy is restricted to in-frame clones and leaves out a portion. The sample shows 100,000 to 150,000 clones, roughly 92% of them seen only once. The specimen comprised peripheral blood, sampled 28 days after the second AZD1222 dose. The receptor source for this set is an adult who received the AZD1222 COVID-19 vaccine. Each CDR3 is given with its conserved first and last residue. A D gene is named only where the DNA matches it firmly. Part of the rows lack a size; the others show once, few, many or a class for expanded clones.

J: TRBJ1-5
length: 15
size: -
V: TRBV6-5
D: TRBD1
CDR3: CASRNPTGEDQPQHF
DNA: TGTGCCAGCAGAAACCCTACAGGGGAAGATCAGCCCCAGCATTTT

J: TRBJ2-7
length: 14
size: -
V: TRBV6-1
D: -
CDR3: CASSDRGHVYEQYF
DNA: TGTGCCAGCAGTGATAGGGGCCATGTCTACGAGCAGTACTTC

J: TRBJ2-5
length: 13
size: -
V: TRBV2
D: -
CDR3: CASRHREAETQYF
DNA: TGTGCCAGCAGGCACAGGGAGGCAGAGACCCAGTACTTC

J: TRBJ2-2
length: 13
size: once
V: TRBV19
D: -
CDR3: CASSTYKTGELFF
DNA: TGTGCCAGTAGTACCTACAAGACCGGGGAGCTGTTTTTT

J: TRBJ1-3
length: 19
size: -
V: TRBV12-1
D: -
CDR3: CASLGPTEDPPPVGNTIYF
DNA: TGTGCCAGCTTGGGGCCGACGGAGGATCCCCCCCCTGTTGGAAACACCATATATTTT

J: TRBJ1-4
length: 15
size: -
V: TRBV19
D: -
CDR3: CASSTLTGIGEKLFF
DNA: TGTGCCAGTAGTACCCTGACAGGTATTGGTGAAAAACTGTTTTTT

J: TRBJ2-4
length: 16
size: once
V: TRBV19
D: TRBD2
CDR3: CASSMEAGGPRNIQYF
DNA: TGTGCCAGTAGTATGGAGGCGGGAGGGCCCAGAAACATTCAGTACTTC

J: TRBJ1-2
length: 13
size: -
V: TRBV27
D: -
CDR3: CASSSSLNYGYTF
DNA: TGTGCCAGCAGTTCCTCCCTCAACTATGGCTACACCTTC

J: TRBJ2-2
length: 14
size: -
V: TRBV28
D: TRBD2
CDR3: CASSPHSGTGELFF
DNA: TGTGCCAGCAGTCCCCATAGCGGGACCGGGGAGCTGTTTTTT

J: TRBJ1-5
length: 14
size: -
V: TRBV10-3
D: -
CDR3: CAAGAREANQPQHF
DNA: TGTGCCGCCGGGGCGCGTGAGGCTAATCAGCCCCAGCATTTT

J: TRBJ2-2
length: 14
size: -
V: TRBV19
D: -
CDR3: CASSGQANTGELFF
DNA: TGTGCCAGTAGTGGGCAGGCTAACACCGGGGAGCTGTTTTTT

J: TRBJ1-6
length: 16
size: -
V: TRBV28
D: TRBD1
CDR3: CASSMTGVKENSPLHF
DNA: TGTGCCAGCAGTATGACAGGGGTGAAGGAAAATTCACCCCTCCACTTT

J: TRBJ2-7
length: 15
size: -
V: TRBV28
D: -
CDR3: CASTLGPGATYEQYF
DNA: TGTGCCAGCACCTTAGGGCCGGGGGCCACCTACGAGCAGTACTTC

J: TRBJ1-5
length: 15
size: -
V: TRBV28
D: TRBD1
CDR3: CASSPSGQLNQPQHF
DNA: TGTGCCAGCAGTCCCTCGGGACAGCTAAATCAGCCCCAGCATTTT

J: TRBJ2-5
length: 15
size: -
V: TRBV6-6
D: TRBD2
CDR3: CASSYLSSGKETQYF
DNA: TGTGCCAGCAGTTACCTGTCTAGCGGAAAAGAGACCCAGTACTTC

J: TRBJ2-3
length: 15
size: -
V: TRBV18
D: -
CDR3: CASSPRRQETDTQYF
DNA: TGTGCCAGCTCACCAAGGCGACAGGAGACAGATACGCAGTATTTT

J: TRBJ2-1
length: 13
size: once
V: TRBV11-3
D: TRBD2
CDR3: CASSSGLAGTQFF
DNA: TGTGCCAGCAGCTCTGGACTAGCGGGAACGCAGTTCTTC

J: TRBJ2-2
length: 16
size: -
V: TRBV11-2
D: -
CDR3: CASSLGPDRNTGELFF
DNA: TGTGCCAGCAGCTTAGGGCCAGATCGGAACACCGGGGAGCTGTTTTTT

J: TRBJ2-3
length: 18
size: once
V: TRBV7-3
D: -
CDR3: CASSLTSLERSSTDTQYF
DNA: TGTGCCAGCAGCTTAACGTCTCTAGAGCGGAGCAGCACAGATACGCAGTATTTT

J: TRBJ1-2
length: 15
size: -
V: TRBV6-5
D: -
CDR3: CASSSQEEANYGYTF
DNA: TGTGCCAGCAGTTCCCAGGAGGAGGCTAACTATGGCTACACCTTC

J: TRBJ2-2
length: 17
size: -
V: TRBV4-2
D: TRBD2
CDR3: CASSQKLSGRAGGELFF
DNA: TGTGCCAGCAGCCAAAAACTTAGCGGGAGGGCCGGCGGGGAGCTGTTTTTT

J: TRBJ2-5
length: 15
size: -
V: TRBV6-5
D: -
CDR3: CASSYSRGAQETQYF
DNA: TGTGCCAGCAGTTACAGTAGAGGGGCCCAAGAGACCCAGTACTTC

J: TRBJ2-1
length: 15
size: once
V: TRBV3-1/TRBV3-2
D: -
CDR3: CASSLRDGSPNEQFF
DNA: TGTGCCAGCAGCCTTCGAGACGGGAGTCCAAATGAGCAGTTCTTC

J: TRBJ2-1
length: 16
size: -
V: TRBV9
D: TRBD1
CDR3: CASSLTGVRGFNEQFF
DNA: TGTGCCAGCAGCTTAACAGGGGTCAGGGGGTTCAATGAGCAGTTCTTC

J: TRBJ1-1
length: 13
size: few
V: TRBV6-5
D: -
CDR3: CASSYGRSTEAFF
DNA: TGTGCCAGCAGTTACGGACGGAGCACTGAAGCTTTCTTT

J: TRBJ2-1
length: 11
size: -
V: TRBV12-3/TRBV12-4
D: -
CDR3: CASTLGLEQFF
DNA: TGTGCCAGCACCTTGGGGCTAGAGCAGTTCTTC

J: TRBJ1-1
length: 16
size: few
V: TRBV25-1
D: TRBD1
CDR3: CASSDYARGPNTEAFF
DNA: TGTGCCAGCAGTGATTACGCCAGGGGGCCGAACACTGAAGCTTTCTTT

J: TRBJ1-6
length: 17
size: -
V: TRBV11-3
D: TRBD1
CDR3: CASSLPLPGQGDSPLHF
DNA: TGTGCCAGCAGCTTACCTTTACCGGGACAGGGGGATTCACCCCTCCACTTT

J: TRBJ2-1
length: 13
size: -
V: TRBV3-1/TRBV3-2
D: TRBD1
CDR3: CASRKTGGNEQFF
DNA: TGTGCCAGCAGGAAGACAGGGGGAAATGAGCAGTTCTTC

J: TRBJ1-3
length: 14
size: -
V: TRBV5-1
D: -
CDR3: CASSLDRAGNTIYF
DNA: TGCGCCAGCAGCTTGGACCGGGCTGGAAACACCATATATTTT

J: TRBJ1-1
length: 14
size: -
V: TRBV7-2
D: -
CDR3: CASKRPGGLAEAFF
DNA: TGTGCCAGCAAACGTCCGGGGGGTTTGGCTGAAGCTTTCTTT

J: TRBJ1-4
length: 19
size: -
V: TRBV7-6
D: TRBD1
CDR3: CASSLAPRGVGTGGEKLFF
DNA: TGTGCCAGCAGCTTAGCGCCCCGCGGTGTCGGGACAGGGGGTGAAAAACTGTTTTTT

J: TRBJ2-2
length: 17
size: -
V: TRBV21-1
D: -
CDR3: CASSKDTDNLNTGELFF
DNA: TGTGCCAGCAGCAAAGACACGGACAACCTGAACACCGGGGAGCTGTTTTTT

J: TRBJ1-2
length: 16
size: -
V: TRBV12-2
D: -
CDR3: CASRLVRQGANYGYTF
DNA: TGTGCAAGTCGCTTAGTCCGACAGGGGGCTAACTATGGCTACACCTTC

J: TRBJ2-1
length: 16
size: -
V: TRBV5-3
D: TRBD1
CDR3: CARSLLNGTGVDEQFF
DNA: TGTGCCAGAAGCTTGCTGAACGGGACAGGGGTGGATGAGCAGTTCTTC

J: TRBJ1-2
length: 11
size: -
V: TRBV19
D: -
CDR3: CASSPSYGYTF
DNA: TGTGCCAGTAGTCCTTCCTATGGCTACACCTTC

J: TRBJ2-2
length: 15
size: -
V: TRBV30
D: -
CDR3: CAWRARGQNTGELFF
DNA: TGTGCCTGGAGGGCCAGGGGTCAGAACACCGGGGAGCTGTTTTTT

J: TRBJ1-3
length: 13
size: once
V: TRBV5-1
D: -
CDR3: CASSSGWGNTIYF
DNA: TGCGCCAGCAGCTCAGGGTGGGGAAACACCATATATTTT

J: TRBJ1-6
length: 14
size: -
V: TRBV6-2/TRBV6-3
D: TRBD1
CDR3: CASSYGQGGSPLHF
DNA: TGTGCCAGCAGTTACGGACAGGGGGGGTCACCCCTCCACTTT

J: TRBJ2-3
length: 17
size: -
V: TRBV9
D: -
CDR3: CASSVARGAYFTDTQYF
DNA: TGTGCCAGCAGCGTAGCCCGAGGGGCCTACTTCACAGATACGCAGTATTTT

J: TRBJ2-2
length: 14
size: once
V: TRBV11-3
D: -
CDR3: CASSPRGWTGELFF
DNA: TGTGCCAGCAGCCCCCGGGGTTGGACCGGGGAGCTGTTTTTT

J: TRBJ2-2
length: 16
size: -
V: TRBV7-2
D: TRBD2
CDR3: CASSFRGSGSAGELFF
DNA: TGTGCCAGCAGCTTCCGGGGTAGCGGGAGTGCCGGGGAGCTGTTTTTT

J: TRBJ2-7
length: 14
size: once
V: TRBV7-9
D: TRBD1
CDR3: CASSLPDRAYEQYF
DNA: TGTGCCAGCAGCCTACCGGACAGGGCCTACGAGCAGTACTTC

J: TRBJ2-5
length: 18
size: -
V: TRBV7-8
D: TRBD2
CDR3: CASSLLGGGLAAQETQYF
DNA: TGTGCCAGCAGCCTATTGGGCGGAGGACTAGCGGCCCAAGAGACCCAGTACTTC

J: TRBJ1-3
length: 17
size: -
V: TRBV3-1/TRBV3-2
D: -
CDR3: CASSPGLSSYSGNTIYF
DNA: TGTGCCAGCAGTCCAGGACTGTCAAGTTACTCTGGAAACACCATATATTTT

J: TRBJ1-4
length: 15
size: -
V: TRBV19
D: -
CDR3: CASSTAGGLNEKLFF
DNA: TGTGCCAGTAGCACCGCAGGTGGCTTAAATGAAAAACTGTTTTTT

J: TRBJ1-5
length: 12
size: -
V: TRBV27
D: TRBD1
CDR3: CASKTGVQPQHF
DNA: TGTGCCAGCAAGACAGGGGTCCAGCCCCAGCATTTT

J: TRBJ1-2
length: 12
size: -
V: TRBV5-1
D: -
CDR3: CASSPLRGGYTF
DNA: TGCGCCAGCAGCCCCCTGCGAGGTGGCTACACCTTC